This T cell receptor (beta chain) derives from a study of blood T cells in healthy people across ages. CDR3 size: 14 residues. The germline V and J ends were trimmed by 6 bases and 2 bases, with 12 bases remaining between them. Germline V gives CDR1 MNHEY, CDR2 SVGEGT. The second PCR ran roughly 6 to 11 cycles with a sample-barcoded 5' primer and J-beta primers. MiXCR, run by TCRdb on the 5' RACE reads, gives a single entry per CDR3 protein. Here the sample spans 1.5 million to 2 million distinct CDR3 sequences, around 40% being singletons. The receptor comes from a human donor in good health. This sequence joins TRBV6-2 or TRBV6-3 and TRBJ2-3; possibly TRBD2 for D (6 bases). Specimen: blood. CDR3 protein: CASRGTSPTDTQYF. CDR3 nucleotides: TGTGCCAGCAGGGGGACTTCCCCCACAGATACGCAGTATTTT.